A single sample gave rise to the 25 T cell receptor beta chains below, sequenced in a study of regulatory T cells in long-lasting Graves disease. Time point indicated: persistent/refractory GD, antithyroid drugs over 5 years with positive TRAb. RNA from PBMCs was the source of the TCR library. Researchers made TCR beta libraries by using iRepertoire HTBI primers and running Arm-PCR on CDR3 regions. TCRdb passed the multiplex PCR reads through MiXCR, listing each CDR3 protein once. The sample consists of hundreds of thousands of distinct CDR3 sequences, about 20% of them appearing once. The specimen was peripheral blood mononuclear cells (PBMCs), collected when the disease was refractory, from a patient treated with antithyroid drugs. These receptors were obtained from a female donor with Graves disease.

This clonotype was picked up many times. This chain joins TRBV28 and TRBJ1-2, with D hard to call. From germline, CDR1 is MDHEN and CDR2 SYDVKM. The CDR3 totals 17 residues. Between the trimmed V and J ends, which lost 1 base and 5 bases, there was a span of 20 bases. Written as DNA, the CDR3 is TGTGCCAGCAGTTTATTCCTGTTGAGGGCAGGCTCTTATGGCTACACCTTC. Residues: CASSLFLLRAGSYGYTF.

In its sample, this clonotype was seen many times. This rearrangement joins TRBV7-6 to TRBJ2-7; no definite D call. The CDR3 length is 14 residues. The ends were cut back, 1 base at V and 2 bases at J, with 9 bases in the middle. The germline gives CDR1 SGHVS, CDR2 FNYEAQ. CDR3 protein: CASSLEVGTYEQYF. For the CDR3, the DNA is TGTGCCAGCAGCTTAGAGGTGGGGACCTACGAGCAGTACTTC.

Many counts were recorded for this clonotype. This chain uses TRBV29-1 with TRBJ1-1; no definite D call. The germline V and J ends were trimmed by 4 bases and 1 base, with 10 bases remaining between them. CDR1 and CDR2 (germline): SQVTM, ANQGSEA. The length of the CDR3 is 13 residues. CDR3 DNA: TGCAGCGTTGCGGGGAGGAGGAACACTGAAGCTTTCTTT. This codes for CSVAGRRNTEAFF.

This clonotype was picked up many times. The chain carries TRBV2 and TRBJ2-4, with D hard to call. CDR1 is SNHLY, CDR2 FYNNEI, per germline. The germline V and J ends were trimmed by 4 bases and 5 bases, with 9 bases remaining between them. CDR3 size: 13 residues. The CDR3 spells CASSVRIQNIQYF. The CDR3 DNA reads TGTGCCAGCAGTGTTAGGATCCAAAACATTCAGTACTTC.

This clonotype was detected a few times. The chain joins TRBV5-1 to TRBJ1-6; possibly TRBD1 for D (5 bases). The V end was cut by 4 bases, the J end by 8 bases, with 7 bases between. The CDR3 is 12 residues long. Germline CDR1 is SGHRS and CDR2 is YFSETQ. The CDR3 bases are TGCGCCAGCAGCAGGGGTTATTCACCCCTCCACTTT. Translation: CASSRGYSPLHF. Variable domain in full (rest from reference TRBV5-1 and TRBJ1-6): KAGVTQTPRYLIKTRGQQVTLSCSPISGHRSVSWYQQTPGQGLQFLFEYFSETQRNKGNFPGRFSGRQFSNSRSEMNVSTLELGDSALYLCASSRGYSPLHFGNGTRLTVT.

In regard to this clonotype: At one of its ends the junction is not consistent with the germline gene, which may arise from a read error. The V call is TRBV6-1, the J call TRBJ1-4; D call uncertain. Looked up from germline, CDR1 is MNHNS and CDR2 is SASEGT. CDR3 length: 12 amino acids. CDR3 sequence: CAGSPPTGKLFF. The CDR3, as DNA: TGTGCCGGCAGTCCCCCGACGGGAAAACTGTTTTTT.

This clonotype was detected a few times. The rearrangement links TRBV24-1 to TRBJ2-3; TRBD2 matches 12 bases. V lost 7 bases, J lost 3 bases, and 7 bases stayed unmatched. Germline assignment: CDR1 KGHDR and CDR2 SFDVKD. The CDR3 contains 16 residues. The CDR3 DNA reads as TGTGCCACCAGCTCTCCTAGCGGGAGGGTAACAGATACGCAGTATTTT. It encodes CATSSPSGRVTDTQYF.

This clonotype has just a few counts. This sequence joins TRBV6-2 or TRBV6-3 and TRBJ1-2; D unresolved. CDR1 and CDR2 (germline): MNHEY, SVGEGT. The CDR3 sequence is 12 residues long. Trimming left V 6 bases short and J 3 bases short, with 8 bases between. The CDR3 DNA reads TGTGCCAGCAGATTTGGGGACTATGGCTACACCTTC. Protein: CASRFGDYGYTF.

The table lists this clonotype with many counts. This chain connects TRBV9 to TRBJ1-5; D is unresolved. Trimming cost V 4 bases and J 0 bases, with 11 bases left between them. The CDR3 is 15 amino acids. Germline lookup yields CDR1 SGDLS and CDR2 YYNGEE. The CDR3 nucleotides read TGTGCCAGCAGCTCCACCGGGAATAGCAATCAGCCCCAGCATTTT. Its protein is CASSSTGNSNQPQHF.

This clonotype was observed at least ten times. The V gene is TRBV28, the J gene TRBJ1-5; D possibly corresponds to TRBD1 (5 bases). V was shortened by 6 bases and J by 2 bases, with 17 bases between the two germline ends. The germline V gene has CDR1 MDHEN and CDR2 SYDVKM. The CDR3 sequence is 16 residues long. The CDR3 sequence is CASSLRGRGGNQPQHF. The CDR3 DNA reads TGTGCCAGCAGCCTACGAGGACGGGGGGGCAATCAGCCCCAGCATTTT.

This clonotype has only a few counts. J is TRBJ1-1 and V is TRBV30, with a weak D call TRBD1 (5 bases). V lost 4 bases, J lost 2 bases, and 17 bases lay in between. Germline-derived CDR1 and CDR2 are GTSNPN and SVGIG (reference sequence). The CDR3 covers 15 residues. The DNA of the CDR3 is TGTGCCTGGACCGTAGGGGCGGAAGCTAACACTGAAGCTTTCTTT. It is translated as CAWTVGAEANTEAFF.

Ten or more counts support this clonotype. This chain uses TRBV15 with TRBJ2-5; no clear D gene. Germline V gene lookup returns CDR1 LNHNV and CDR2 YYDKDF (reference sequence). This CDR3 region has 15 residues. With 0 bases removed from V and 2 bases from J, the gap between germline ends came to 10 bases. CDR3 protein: CATSRDTQRQETQYF. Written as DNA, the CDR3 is TGTGCCACCAGCAGAGATACCCAACGTCAAGAGACCCAGTACTTC.

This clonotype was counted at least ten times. CDR3 nucleotide sequence: TGTGCCAGCAGTTGGACAGGGGGCGCGGGCTATGGCTACACCTTC. It yields the protein CASSWTGGAGYGYTF. The V call is TRBV28, the J call TRBJ1-2, with 11 bases fitting TRBD1. The V and J ends lost 4 bases and 4 bases, in that order; junction bases with no gene match: 5. Per germline, CDR1 MDHEN and CDR2 SYDVKM. The CDR3 has 15 amino acids.

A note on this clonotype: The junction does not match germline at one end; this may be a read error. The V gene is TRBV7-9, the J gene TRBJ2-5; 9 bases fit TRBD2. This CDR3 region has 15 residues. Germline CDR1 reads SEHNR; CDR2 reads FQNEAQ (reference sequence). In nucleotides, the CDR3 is TGTGCCAGCAGTTTAGGGCTAGCGGGAATAGAGACCCAGTACTTC. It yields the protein CASSLGLAGIETQYF.

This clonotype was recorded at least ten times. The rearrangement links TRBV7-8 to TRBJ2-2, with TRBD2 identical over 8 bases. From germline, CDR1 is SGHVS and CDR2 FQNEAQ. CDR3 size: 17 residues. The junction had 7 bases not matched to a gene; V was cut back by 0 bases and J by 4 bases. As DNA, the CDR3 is TGTGCCAGCAGCTTAGCTGGCAGCGGGAGACCCACCGGGGAGCTGTTTTTT. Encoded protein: CASSLAGSGRPTGELFF.

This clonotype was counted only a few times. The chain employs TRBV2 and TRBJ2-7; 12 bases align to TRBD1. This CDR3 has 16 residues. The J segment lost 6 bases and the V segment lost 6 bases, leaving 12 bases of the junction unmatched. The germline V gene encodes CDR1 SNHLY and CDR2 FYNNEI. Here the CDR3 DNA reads TGTGCCAGCAGCCCAACCCTCGGGACAGGGGGCCTCGAGCAGTACTTC. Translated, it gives CASSPTLGTGGLEQYF.

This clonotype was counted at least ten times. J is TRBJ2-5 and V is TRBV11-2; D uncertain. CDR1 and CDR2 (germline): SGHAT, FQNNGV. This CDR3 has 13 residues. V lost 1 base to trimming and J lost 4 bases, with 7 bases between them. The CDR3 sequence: CASSLGAVETQYF. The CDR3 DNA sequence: TGTGCCAGCAGCTTAGGTGCGGTAGAGACCCAGTACTTC.

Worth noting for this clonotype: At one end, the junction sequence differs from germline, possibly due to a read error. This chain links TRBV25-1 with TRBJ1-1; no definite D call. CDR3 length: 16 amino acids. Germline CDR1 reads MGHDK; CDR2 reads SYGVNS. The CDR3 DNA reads TGTGCCAGCAGTGAATGGCGTGTGGCTGAGAACACTGAAGCTCTCTTT. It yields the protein CASSEWRVAENTEALF. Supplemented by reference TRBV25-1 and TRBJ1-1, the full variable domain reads EADIYQTPRYLVIGTGKKITLECSQTMGHDKMYWYQQDPGMELHLIHYSYGVNSTEKGDLSSESTVSRIRTEHFPLTLESARPSHTSQYLCASSEWRVAENTEALFGQGTRLTVV.

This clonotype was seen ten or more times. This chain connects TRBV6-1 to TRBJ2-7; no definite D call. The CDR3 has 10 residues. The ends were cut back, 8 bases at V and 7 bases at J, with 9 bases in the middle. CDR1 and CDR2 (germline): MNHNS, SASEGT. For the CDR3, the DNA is TGTGCCAGCGGCCAGGTAGAGCAGTACTTC. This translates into CASGQVEQYF.

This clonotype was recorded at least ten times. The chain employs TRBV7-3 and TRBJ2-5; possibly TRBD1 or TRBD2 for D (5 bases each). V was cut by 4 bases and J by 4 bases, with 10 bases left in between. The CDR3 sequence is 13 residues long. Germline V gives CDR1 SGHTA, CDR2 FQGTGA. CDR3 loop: CASSSGTGETQYF. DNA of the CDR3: TGTGCCAGCAGCTCTGGGACGGGAGAGACCCAGTACTTC.

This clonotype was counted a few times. This chain's CDR3 is CASRTRGYGNQPQHF. For the CDR3, the DNA is TGTGCCAGCAGAACGAGGGGATATGGCAATCAGCCCCAGCATTTT. V usage is TRBV6-1 and J usage is TRBJ1-5; D might be TRBD1 (5 bases). The V end was cut by 6 bases, the J end by 2 bases, with 14 bases between. This CDR3 contains 15 residues. CDR1 MNHNS and CDR2 SASEGT come from the germline V gene.

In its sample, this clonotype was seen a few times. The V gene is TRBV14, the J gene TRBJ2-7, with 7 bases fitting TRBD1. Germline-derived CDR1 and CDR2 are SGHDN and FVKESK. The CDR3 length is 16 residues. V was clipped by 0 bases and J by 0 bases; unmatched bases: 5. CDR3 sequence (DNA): TGTGCCAGCAGCCAAGAGGCCGGGACAGCCTCCTACGAGCAGTACTTC. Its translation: CASSQEAGTASYEQYF.

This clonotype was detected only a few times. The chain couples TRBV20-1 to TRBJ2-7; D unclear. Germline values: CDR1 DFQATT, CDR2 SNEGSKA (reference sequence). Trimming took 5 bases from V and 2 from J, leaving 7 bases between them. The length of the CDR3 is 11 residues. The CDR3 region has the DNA TGCAGTGCTTGGGTCCCCTACGAGCAGTACTTC. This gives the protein CSAWVPYEQYF.

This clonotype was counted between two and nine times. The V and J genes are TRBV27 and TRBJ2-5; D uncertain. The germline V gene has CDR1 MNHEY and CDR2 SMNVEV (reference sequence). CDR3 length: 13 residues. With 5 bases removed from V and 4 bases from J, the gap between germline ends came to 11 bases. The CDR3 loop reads CASSAAWRETQYF. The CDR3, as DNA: TGTGCCAGCAGTGCGGCCTGGCGAGAGACCCAGTACTTC.

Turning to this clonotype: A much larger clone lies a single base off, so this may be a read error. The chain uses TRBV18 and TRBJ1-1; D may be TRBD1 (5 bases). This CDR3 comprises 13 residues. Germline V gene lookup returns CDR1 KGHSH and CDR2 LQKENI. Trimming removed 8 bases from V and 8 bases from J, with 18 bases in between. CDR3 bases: TGTGCCAGCCCACGACCGGGGCTGACGGAAGCTTTCTTT. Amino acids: CASPRPGLTEAFF.